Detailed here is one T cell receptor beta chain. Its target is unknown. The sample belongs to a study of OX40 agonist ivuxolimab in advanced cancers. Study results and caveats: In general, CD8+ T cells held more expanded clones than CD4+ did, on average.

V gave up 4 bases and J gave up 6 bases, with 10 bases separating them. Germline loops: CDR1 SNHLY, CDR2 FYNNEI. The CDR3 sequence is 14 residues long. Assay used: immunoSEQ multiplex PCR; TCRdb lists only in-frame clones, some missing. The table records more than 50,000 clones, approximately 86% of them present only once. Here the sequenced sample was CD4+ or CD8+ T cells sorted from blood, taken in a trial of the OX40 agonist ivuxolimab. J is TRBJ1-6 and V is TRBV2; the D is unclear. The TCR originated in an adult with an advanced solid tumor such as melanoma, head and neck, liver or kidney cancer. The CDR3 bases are TGTGCCAGCAGTGGAACACCCATTAATTCACCCCTCCACTTT. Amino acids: CASSGTPINSPLHF.